The source of this T cell receptor beta chain is a study of T cell changes during pregnancy in multiple sclerosis. J gave up 3 bases and V 3 bases, and 1 base lay outside the gene matches. The CDR3 covers 15 residues. The germline V gene has CDR1 MGHDK and CDR2 SYGVNS. Repertoires were generated with immunoSEQ multiplex PCR, while TCRdb's copy carries only in-frame clones and drops some. The table has approximately 20,000 clones, 88% seen once. The source material was CD8+ T cells from peripheral blood mononuclear cells, sampled after pregnancy. The sequence was collected from a female donor in good health, enrolled as a control in a pregnancy study. The rearrangement links TRBV25-1 to TRBJ2-2, with 10 bases aligning to TRBD1. CDR3: CASSDGTGDTGELFF. The DNA for the CDR3 is TGTGCCAGCAGTGACGGGACAGGGGACACCGGGGAGCTGTTTTTT. Variable domain in full (rest from reference TRBV25-1 and TRBJ2-2): EADIYQTPRYLVIGTGKKITLECSQTMGHDKMYWYQQDPGMELHLIHYSYGVNSTEKGDLSSESTVSRIRTEHFPLTLESARPSHTSQYLCASSDGTGDTGELFFGEGSRLTVL.